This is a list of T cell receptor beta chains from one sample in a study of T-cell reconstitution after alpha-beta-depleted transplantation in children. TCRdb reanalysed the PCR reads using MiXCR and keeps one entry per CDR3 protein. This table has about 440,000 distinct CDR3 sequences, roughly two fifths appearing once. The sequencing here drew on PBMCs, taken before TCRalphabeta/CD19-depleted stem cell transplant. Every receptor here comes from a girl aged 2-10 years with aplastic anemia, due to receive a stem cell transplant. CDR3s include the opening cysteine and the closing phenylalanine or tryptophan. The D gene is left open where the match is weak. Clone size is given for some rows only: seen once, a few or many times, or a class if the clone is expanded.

CDR3: CSARPTTFTQFF
DNA: TGCAGTGCTAGACCTACCACCTTTACGCAGTTCTTC
size: once
D: NA
V: TRBV20-1
J: TRBJ2-1

CDR3: CASSPGTAPYNEQFF
DNA: TGTGCCAGCAGCCCTGGGACCGCCCCCTACAATGAGCAGTTCTTC
size: NA
D: NA
V: TRBV27
J: TRBJ2-1

CDR3: CSFRDTGELFF
DNA: TGCAGCTTTAGGGACACCGGGGAGCTGTTTTTT
size: NA
D: NA
V: TRBV29-1
J: TRBJ2-2

CDR3: CASSAPWRRALNTEAFF
DNA: TGTGCCAGCAGTGCTCCGTGGAGACGGGCCTTGAACACTGAAGCTTTCTTT
size: NA
D: NA
V: TRBV6-1
J: TRBJ1-1

CDR3: CASSGGVSSGGARVETQYF
DNA: TGTGCCAGCAGCGGAGGCGTCTCTAGCGGGGGGGCCAGGGTTGAGACCCAGTACTTC
size: once
D: TRBD2
V: TRBV7-1
J: TRBJ2-5

CDR3: CASSRRGGEQFF
DNA: TGTGCCAGCAGTCGGAGGGGCGGTGAGCAGTTCTTC
size: few
D: NA
V: TRBV12-3/TRBV12-4
J: TRBJ2-1

CDR3: CATLTRGGRFGAEQYF
DNA: TGTGCCACCCTGACGAGGGGAGGACGGTTCGGCGCGGAGCAGTACTTC
size: NA
D: NA
V: TRBV12-3/TRBV12-4
J: TRBJ2-7

CDR3: CSARVAGGYEQFF
DNA: TGCAGTGCTAGGGTAGCGGGGGGGTATGAGCAGTTCTTC
size: few
D: TRBD2
V: TRBV20-1
J: TRBJ2-1

CDR3: CSVFGLAWAKNIQYF
DNA: TGCAGCGTTTTTGGACTAGCGTGGGCCAAAAACATTCAGTACTTC
size: NA
D: TRBD2
V: TRBV29-1
J: TRBJ2-4

CDR3: CASSYRLAGTGIYNEQFF
DNA: TGTGCCAGCAGTTACCGGCTAGCCGGGACGGGCATATACAATGAGCAGTTCTTC
size: few
D: NA
V: TRBV6-2/TRBV6-3
J: TRBJ2-1

CDR3: CASSHVLAGTPHF
DNA: TGCGCCAGCAGCCATGTACTAGCGGGCACACCCCATTTT
size: many
D: TRBD2
V: TRBV4-1
J: TRBJ2-3

CDR3: CASSPRVSEQFF
DNA: TGTGCCAGCAGCCCCCGAGTTAGTGAGCAGTTCTTC
size: few
D: NA
V: TRBV13
J: TRBJ2-1

CDR3: CASSYPGSGRNGELFF
DNA: TGTGCCAGCAGTTACCCCGGGAGCGGGAGAAACGGGGAGCTGTTTTTT
size: many
D: TRBD2
V: TRBV6-5
J: TRBJ2-2

CDR3: CASSRDRGTGTDTQYF
DNA: TGTGCCAGCAGTCGGGACAGGGGGACTGGCACAGATACGCAGTATTTT
size: NA
D: TRBD1
V: TRBV6-1
J: TRBJ2-3

CDR3: CASSFMGGEQYF
DNA: TGTGCCAGCAGTTTTATGGGGGGTGAGCAGTACTTC
size: few
D: NA
V: TRBV28
J: TRBJ2-7

CDR3: CASSPDRIKSYEQYF
DNA: TGTGCCAGCAGCCCCGACAGAATAAAGTCCTACGAGCAGTACTTC
size: NA
D: NA
V: TRBV7-9
J: TRBJ2-7

CDR3: CASSALAGGYEQYF
DNA: TGTGCCAGCAGCGCCCTAGCGGGAGGCTACGAGCAGTACTTC
size: once
D: TRBD2
V: TRBV9
J: TRBJ2-7

CDR3: CASSLGRGGEQYF
DNA: TGTGCCAGCAGCTTGGGACGGGGAGGCGAGCAGTACTTC
size: many
D: NA
V: TRBV5-4
J: TRBJ2-7

CDR3: CASSPSGDQPQHF
DNA: TGTGCCAGCAGTCCATCAGGAGATCAGCCCCAGCATTTT
size: NA
D: NA
V: TRBV12-3/TRBV12-4
J: TRBJ1-5

CDR3: CASSLGGTSAPQETQYF
DNA: TGTGCCAGCAGCCTGGGCGGGACTAGCGCCCCTCAGGAGACCCAGTACTTC
size: many
D: TRBD2
V: TRBV7-2
J: TRBJ2-5

CDR3: CASRGATEAFF
DNA: TGCGCCAGCAGAGGGGCCACTGAAGCTTTCTTT
size: many
D: NA
V: TRBV4-1
J: TRBJ1-1

CDR3: CATSISSKVSGFAYEQYF
DNA: TGTGCCACCAGCATCTCTTCTAAGGTCTCGGGGTTCGCCTACGAGCAGTACTTC
size: NA
D: NA
V: TRBV15
J: TRBJ2-7

CDR3: CASSYSGDGYNEQFF
DNA: TGTGCCAGCAGTTACTCGGGGGACGGCTACAATGAGCAGTTCTTC
size: NA
D: NA
V: TRBV6-5
J: TRBJ2-1

CDR3: CASSLRLGRGPLNTEAFF
DNA: TGTGCCAGCAGTTTACGTCTAGGCAGGGGGCCGCTGAACACTGAAGCTTTCTTT
size: few
D: TRBD1
V: TRBV27
J: TRBJ1-1

CDR3: CASSAPFAGEKLFF
DNA: TGTGCCAGCAGTGCCCCTTTTGCGGGAGAAAAACTGTTTTTT
size: many
D: NA
V: TRBV25-1
J: TRBJ1-4

CDR3: CASSLPGMARETQYF
DNA: TGTGCCAGCAGCTTGCCGGGGATGGCGCGAGAGACCCAGTACTTC
size: NA
D: NA
V: TRBV5-4
J: TRBJ2-5

CDR3: CSARVPGGSYEQYF
DNA: TGCAGTGCTAGAGTCCCAGGGGGCTCCTACGAGCAGTACTTC
size: few
D: TRBD1
V: TRBV20-1
J: TRBJ2-7

CDR3: CASSVGVYGYTF
DNA: TGCGCCAGCAGCGTCGGGGTCTATGGCTACACCTTC
size: NA
D: NA
V: TRBV5-1
J: TRBJ1-2

CDR3: CASRDRGLYNEQFF
DNA: TGTGCCAGTCGGGACAGGGGGCTCTACAATGAGCAGTTCTTC
size: NA
D: TRBD1
V: TRBV6-1
J: TRBJ2-1

CDR3: CASSWTGHSYEQYF
DNA: TGTGCCAGCAGTTGGACGGGCCACTCCTACGAGCAGTACTTC
size: few
D: NA
V: TRBV12-3/TRBV12-4
J: TRBJ2-7

CDR3: CASSFDRTYEQYF
DNA: TGTGCCAGCAGTTTCGACAGAACCTACGAGCAGTACTTC
size: NA
D: NA
V: TRBV28
J: TRBJ2-7

CDR3: CASCGSRGSVQETQYF
DNA: TGTGCCAGCTGTGGTTCACGGGGGTCGGTCCAAGAGACCCAGTACTTC
size: NA
D: NA
V: TRBV11-2
J: TRBJ2-5

CDR3: CASSQVRTSDPPGNEQFF
DNA: TGCGCCAGCAGCCAGGTGCGGACTAGCGACCCACCAGGCAATGAGCAGTTCTTC
size: NA
D: TRBD2
V: TRBV4-3
J: TRBJ2-1

CDR3: CASSPRTGNTGELFF
DNA: TGTGCCAGCAGTCCGCGGACAGGGAACACCGGGGAGCTGTTTTTT
size: few
D: TRBD1
V: TRBV27
J: TRBJ2-2

CDR3: CAQQSGQDLYGYTF
DNA: TGTGCCCAGCAAAGTGGGCAGGACCTCTATGGCTACACCTTC
size: few
D: NA
V: TRBV6-2/TRBV6-3
J: TRBJ1-2

CDR3: CSAREYSLNTEAFF
DNA: TGCAGTGCTAGAGAGTATTCCTTGAACACTGAAGCTTTCTTT
size: NA
D: NA
V: TRBV20-1
J: TRBJ1-1